This TCR beta chain is drawn from a study of response to subunit inactivated influenza vaccine. The CDR3 covers 15 residues. Trimming left V 0 bases short and J 3 bases short, with 14 bases between. Germline CDR1 reads DFQATT; CDR2 reads SNEGSKA (reference sequence). The sample holds many counts of this clonotype. One entry per CDR3 protein, called by TCRdb with MiXCR from the RT-PCR reads. The table includes 860,000 or so distinct CDR3 sequences, 21% detected once. The receptor was derived from a man between 45 and 60 years old who received an inactivated influenza vaccine. The V call is TRBV20-1, the J call TRBJ1-2, with TRBD1 as a possible D gene (6 bases). This sample comprised PBMCs from blood, obtained 5 days after vaccination. The CDR3 bases are TGCAGTGCTAGAGATCGTTCTAAGGGGGACTATGGCTACACCTTC. This encodes CSARDRSKGDYGYTF.